The clone carrying this T cell receptor beta chain was picked up a small number of times. Its target is not known. The data were taken from a study of blood T cells in healthy people across ages. Study-level points and caveats: In long-lived donors, naive CD4+ cell counts and diversity exceeded those of aged donors.

PCR was performed a second time for roughly 7 to 11 cycles using a sample-barcoded 5' primer and a J-beta primer mix. TCRdb re-derived calls from the 5' RACE reads in MiXCR, one entry per CDR3 protein. This sample yields hundreds of thousands of distinct CDR3 sequences, of which 45% to 50% are seen a single time; around a third belongs to the top ten. The authors drew about 10 milliliters of peripheral blood from each donor. PBMCs numbering at least 6 million were isolated per sample. Sequences were obtained from blood. The receptor's source is a woman aged 60 to 75 in good health.

CDR3 nucleotides: TGTGCCAGCAGCCATCGTATAAGCACAGATACGCAGTATTTT. It translates to CASSHRISTDTQYF. The chain links TRBV5-6 to TRBJ2-3; D is unclear. This CDR3 spans 14 amino acids. V dropped 4 bases and J dropped 0 bases, with 9 bases sitting between them. Germline V gene data show CDR1 as SGHDT and CDR2 as YYEEEE.